The entry below gives a single TCR beta chain sequence along with its context. The entry originates in a study of blood T cell repertoires in COVID-19. CDR3 length: 13 residues. Trimming stripped 5 bases from V and 2 bases from J, with 11 bases between. The germline V gene has CDR1 SGHRS and CDR2 YFSETQ. The method was immunoSEQ multiplex PCR; TCRdb's version includes in-frame clones alone and lacks a portion of them. The data show around 70,000 clones, around 70% seen once. The sequenced sample consisted of peripheral blood. This receptor was identified in a man between 70 and 80 years old with acute or convalescent COVID-19. The chain employs TRBV5-1 and TRBJ2-7; D is undetermined. CDR3 bases: TGCGCCAGCAGTTGGGCCACTGCCTACGAGCAGTACTTC. It encodes CASSWATAYEQYF.